A single sample gave rise to the 17 T cell receptor beta chains below, sequenced in a study of T-cell reconstitution after alpha-beta-depleted transplantation in children. Unique molecular identifiers were used in preparing the TCRbeta library. TCRdb re-called the PCR reads through MiXCR, storing one row per CDR3 protein. This sample carries around 200,000 distinct CDR3 sequences, about a tenth of them seen once, and the ten largest clones take around 6.2%. Here the sequenced sample was PBMCs from the stem cell graft donor, taken from the stem cell graft. Every receptor here comes from a human donor who donated a stem cell graft to a child with acute lymphoblastic leukemia.

This clonotype was counted ten times or more. The chain is built from TRBV27 and TRBJ1-2, with D possibly TRBD1 on 6 matching bases. CDR3 length equals 14 residues. Germline-derived CDR1 and CDR2 are MNHEY and SMNVEV (reference sequence). Deletions cut 8 bases from V and 4 bases from J, with 17 bases between. CDR3 amino acids: CASGRSGEGYGYTF. CDR3 nucleotide sequence: TGTGCCAGCGGGCGTTCAGGGGAAGGCTATGGCTACACCTTC.

This clonotype was seen only a few times. The chain is built from TRBV7-9 and TRBJ1-1; 11 bases agree with TRBD1. Germline V gene lookup returns CDR1 SEHNR and CDR2 FQNEAQ (reference sequence). The CDR3 is made up of 18 amino acids. Losses at the gene ends were 3 bases for V and 5 bases for J; bases not matched to a gene: 14. The CDR3 loop reads CASSFPPGQGDGGTEAFF. For the CDR3, the DNA is TGTGCCAGCAGCTTTCCTCCGGGACAGGGGGACGGGGGAACTGAAGCTTTCTTT.

This clonotype was recorded at least ten times. The chain couples TRBV2 to TRBJ2-1; TRBD2 aligns across 8 bases. Unmatched junction bases numbered 4, after V lost 4 bases and J lost 2 bases. This CDR3 comprises 15 residues. Germline assignment: CDR1 SNHLY and CDR2 FYNNEI. The CDR3 loop reads CASSVRREAYNEQFF. The CDR3 nucleotides are TGTGCCAGCAGTGTGAGGCGGGAGGCCTACAATGAGCAGTTCTTC.

A remark on this clonotype: A much larger clone differs by one base, so this may be a read error. This chain uses TRBV7-4 with TRBJ1-4, with D perhaps matching TRBD1 (6 bases). The germline V gene encodes CDR1 SGHVT and CDR2 SQSDAQ. The length of the CDR3 is 15 residues. CDR3 protein: CAISPTGSGNEKLFF. The CDR3 DNA follows: TGTGCCATCAGCCCAACAGGGTCGGGTAATGAAAAACTGTTTTTT.

CDR3 protein: CASSLQDDSVGNEQFF. CDR3 sequence (DNA): TGTGCCAGCAGTTTACAAGATGATTCGGTTGGCAATGAGCAGTTCTTC. The chain has TRBV27 and TRBJ2-1; no clear D. V lost 2 bases and J 6 bases, leaving 17 bases between the germline ends. Germline V gene lookup returns CDR1 MNHEY and CDR2 SMNVEV (reference sequence). CDR3 size: 16 residues.

CDR3 residues: CASSGTGVYYGYTF. As DNA, the CDR3 is TGTGCCAGCAGCGGGACAGGGGTATACTATGGCTACACCTTC. The rearrangement joins TRBV6-1 to TRBJ1-2; TRBD1 aligns across 10 bases. With V trimmed by 6 bases and J by 3 bases, 4 bases remained unmatched. The CDR3 runs to 14 residues. Germline V lookup: CDR1 MNHNS, CDR2 SASEGT.

This clonotype was counted only a few times. The genes are TRBV18 and TRBJ1-3; D is undetermined. CDR1 is KGHSH and CDR2 is LQKENI in the germline V gene. This CDR3 is 16 amino acids long. V was clipped by 6 bases and J by 0 bases, with 15 bases between them. The CDR3 DNA reads as TGTGCCAGCTCCAGGACCGAACGCTTCTCTGGAAACACCATATATTTT. It encodes CASSRTERFSGNTIYF.

Ten or more counts support this clonotype. The chain carries TRBV6-6 and TRBJ2-1; 7 bases fit TRBD2. CDR3 size: 12 residues. V dropped 11 bases and J dropped 7; count of bases not matched to a gene: 8. Germline assignment: CDR1 MNHNY and CDR2 SVGAGI (reference sequence). The DNA of the CDR3 is TGTGCCTCCCGGGGGGTGCTGAATGAGCAGTTCTTC. It yields the protein CASRGVLNEQFF.

This clonotype was observed a handful of times. The V call is TRBV6-4, the J call TRBJ2-1, with 7 bases identical to TRBD2. CDR1 MRHNA and CDR2 SNTAGT come from the germline V gene. V was pared by 2 bases and J by 3 bases, with 4 bases of the junction left unmatched. This CDR3 spans 15 amino acids. CDR3 DNA sequence: TGTGCCAGCAGTGACGTGGGGGGGGGCTACAATGAGCAGTTCTTC. Translating it yields CASSDVGGGYNEQFF.

The chain couples TRBV20-1 to TRBJ2-7, with 8 bases matching TRBD1. The CDR3 sequence is 16 residues long. Germline V gives CDR1 DFQATT, CDR2 SNEGSKA (reference sequence). Trimming cost V 0 bases and J 5 bases; bases outside gene matches: 12. CDR3 DNA: TGCAGTGCTAGAGATAGTACCGGGACAGGCGGCCACGAGCAGTACTTC. Amino acid sequence: CSARDSTGTGGHEQYF.

This clonotype has at least ten counts. The chain combines TRBV5-1 with TRBJ1-5; no reliable D call. The V and J ends lost 0 bases and 5 bases respectively, with 9 bases between them. CDR1 and CDR2 from the germline V gene are SGHRS and YFSETQ. This CDR3 spans 14 amino acids. The CDR3 here is CASSLATGDQPQHF. For the CDR3, the DNA is TGCGCCAGCAGCTTGGCCACCGGAGATCAGCCCCAGCATTTT.

This clonotype was detected only a few times. The V call is TRBV24-1, the J call TRBJ2-1; a possible D gene is TRBD1 (6 bases). V was shortened by 5 bases and J by 8 bases, with 12 bases between the two germline ends. This CDR3 has 13 amino acids. Germline V gives CDR1 KGHDR, CDR2 SFDVKD. DNA of the CDR3: TGTGCCACCAGTGTCGGCAGGGGCGATGAGCAGTTCTTC. It yields the protein CATSVGRGDEQFF.

This clonotype was detected only a few times. The chain has TRBV11-1 and TRBJ2-3, with D tentatively TRBD1 or TRBD2 (5 bases each). V was pared by 1 base and J by 12 bases, with 17 bases between. The CDR3 spans 14 residues. CDR1 is SGHAT and CDR2 is FQDESV in the germline V gene (reference sequence). CDR3 coding DNA: TGTGCCAGCAGCTTAGTCTCCGGGACCTTGGGTCAGTATTTT. Encoded protein: CASSLVSGTLGQYF.

There are a few counts of this clonotype. The rearrangement links TRBV11-2 to TRBJ1-5, with D unresolved. CDR3 size: 14 residues. Germline loops: CDR1 SGHAT, CDR2 FQNNGV. Trimming took off 5 bases at V and 5 bases at J, with 13 bases between the two ends. The CDR3 sequence: CASSPGRQDQPQHF. The CDR3 coding sequence is TGTGCCAGCAGCCCAGGACGGCAGGATCAGCCCCAGCATTTT.

At least ten counts were recorded for this clonotype. The J gene is TRBJ2-1, the V gene TRBV25-1; D possibly corresponds to TRBD2 (7 bases). Germline V CDR1 and CDR2: MGHDK, SYGVNS. The CDR3 loop spans 14 amino acids. The V and J ends lost 5 bases and 6 bases respectively, with 14 bases between them. CDR3 DNA sequence: TGTGCCAGCAGTAGGGAGGGGGGGATCAATGAGCAGTTCTTC. Residues: CASSREGGINEQFF.

V is TRBV27 and J is TRBJ2-7; no firm D call. In germline, CDR1 is MNHEY, CDR2 SMNVEV (reference sequence). CDR3 length: 13 amino acids. V lost 3 bases to trimming and J lost 1 base, with 7 bases between them. The CDR3: CASSFYSSYEQYF. The CDR3 coding sequence is TGTGCCAGCAGTTTTTACAGTTCCTACGAGCAGTACTTC.

The chain combines TRBV6-1 with TRBJ2-5; TRBD2 matches 10 bases. The V segment lost 7 bases and the J segment 0 bases; nucleotides outside the gene matches: 5. The CDR3 runs to 15 residues. Germline V gene data show CDR1 as MNHNS and CDR2 as SASEGT. DNA for the CDR3: TGTGCCAGCACGGGCCTAGCGGGGGACCAAGAGACCCAGTACTTC. The encoded protein is CASTGLAGDQETQYF.